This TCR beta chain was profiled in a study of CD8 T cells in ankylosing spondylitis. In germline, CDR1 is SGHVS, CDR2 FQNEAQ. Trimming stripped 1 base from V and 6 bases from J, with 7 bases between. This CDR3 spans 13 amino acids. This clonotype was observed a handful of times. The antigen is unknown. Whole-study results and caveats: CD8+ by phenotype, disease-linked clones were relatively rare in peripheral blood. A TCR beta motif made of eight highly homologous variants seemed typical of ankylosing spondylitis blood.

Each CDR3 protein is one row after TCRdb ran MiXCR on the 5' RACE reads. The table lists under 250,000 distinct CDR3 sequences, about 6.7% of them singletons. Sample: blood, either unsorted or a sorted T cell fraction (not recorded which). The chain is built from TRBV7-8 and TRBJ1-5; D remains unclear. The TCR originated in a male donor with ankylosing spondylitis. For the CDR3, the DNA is TGTGCCAGCAGCTTAGATGGGGTTCAGCCCCAGCATTTT. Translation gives CASSLDGVQPQHF.